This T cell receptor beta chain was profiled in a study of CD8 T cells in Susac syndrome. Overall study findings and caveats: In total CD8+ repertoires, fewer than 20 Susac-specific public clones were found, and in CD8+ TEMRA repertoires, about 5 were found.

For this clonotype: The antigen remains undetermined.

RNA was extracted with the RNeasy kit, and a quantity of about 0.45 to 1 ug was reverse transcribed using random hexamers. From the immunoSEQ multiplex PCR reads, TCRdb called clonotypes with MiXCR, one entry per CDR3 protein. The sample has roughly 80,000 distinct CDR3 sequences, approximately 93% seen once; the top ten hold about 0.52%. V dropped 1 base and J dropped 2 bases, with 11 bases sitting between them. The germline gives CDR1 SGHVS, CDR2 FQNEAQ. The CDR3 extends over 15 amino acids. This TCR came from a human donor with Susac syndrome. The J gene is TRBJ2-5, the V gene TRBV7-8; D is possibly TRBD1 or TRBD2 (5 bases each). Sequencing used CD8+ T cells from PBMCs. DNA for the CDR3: TGTGCCAGCAGCTTAGGATGGGGGAGTCAAGAGACCCAGTACTTC. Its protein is CASSLGWGSQETQYF.